This is a list of T cell receptor beta chains from one sample in a study of CD8 T cells in Susac syndrome. TCRdb reprocessed the immunoSEQ multiplex PCR reads via MiXCR and lists one record per CDR3 protein. The sample has some 190,000 distinct CDR3 sequences, 85% to 95% seen once. The sample was CD4+ T cells from PBMCs. The origin of the receptors is a human donor in good health. Both conserved end residues are part of each CDR3. Each record gives: V gene, clone size, CDR3 protein. Clone size is stated in some rows and not others, as once, few, many or a class when expanded.

TRBV27 - CASSFVGNQPQHF
TRBV23-1 - CASSQSGTSMKTQYF
TRBV3-1 - CASSRERGDTQYF
TRBV25-1 - CASSESGRGKSVETQYF
TRBV27 - CASTTRWIGGNQPQHF
TRBV24-1 - CATSDTGQGVYGYTF
TRBV2 - CASSEDLGAGISPLHF
TRBV5-1 - CASSLKAEFTGELFF
TRBV30 - CAWSTPDRGHTEAFF
TRBV9 - CASSVVQDLMNTEAFF
TRBV24-1 - CATSDGWGNQPQHF
TRBV20-1 - CSAALAKNIQYF
TRBV24-1 - CATSDLGGESSYNEQFF
TRBV12-3/TRBV12-4 - CASSLMAGIMNTEAFF
TRBV15 - CATSLGYEQFF
TRBV9 - CASSVVSRGDGLTF
TRBV30 - CAWGPDPVPRDTEAFF
TRBV27 once CASSLASASGANVLTF
TRBV19 - CASSVGRGDIQYF
TRBV11-2 - CASSLDPGGDTQYF
TRBV6-5 - CASRNGWGPGYGYTF
TRBV5-4 few CASSGGEYGYTF
TRBV20-1 - CSAPSSGSYNEQFF
TRBV28 - CASSLEATGRETQYF
TRBV3-1 - CASSPRTGNYTF
TRBV20-1 once CSASDTYQETQYF
TRBV7-9 - CASRRALAGIQETQYF
TRBV29-1 - CSVEVLRLGRGSDTQYF
TRBV15 - CATSRDNYMETQYF
TRBV18 - CASSPRTVTSTDTQYF
TRBV10-3 - CAIRWTGGSYEQYF
TRBV7-9 - CASSYNRDSLPDTQYF
TRBV20-1 - CSALGRGWNEQYF
TRBV6-1 - CASSAGAIEETQYF
TRBV29-1 - CSVARDRRSDTQYF
TRBV11-2 - CASSLMGPRNEQFF
TRBV6-1 - CASRWTSGRAISGELFF
TRBV11-2 - CASSPGQGYSPLHF
TRBV29-1 - CSGGQGGLNTEAFF